The next 7 T cell receptor beta chains were all read from a single sample in a study of human T cells and chemical hapten exposure. TCRdb reprocessed the RACE reads with MiXCR, giving one entry per CDR3 protein. The sample lists around 300,000 distinct CDR3 sequences, about 7.7% occurring once. Time point specified: pre-sensitization, week 0. Treatment in this sample: therapeutic diphenylcyclopropenone sensitization with weekly scalp DPC. The sample here was whole blood, taken in connection with sensitization to the hapten diphenylcyclopropenone (DPC). The receptors come from a man in his late teens or twenties with alopecia areata. Some clones in this sample may be carry-over from other donors' samples.

Points on this clonotype: This may be a read error, as it is one base from a much larger clone. In DNA form, the CDR3 reads TGTGCCAGCAGTGAAAGTTGGGCAGCGGGGGGAAATCAGCCCCAGCATTTT. The encoded protein is CASSESWAAGGNQPQHF. The chain couples TRBV25-1 to TRBJ1-5; tentative D call: TRBD1 (5 bases). Germline V gene lookup returns CDR1 MGHDK and CDR2 SYGVNS. The CDR3 contains 17 residues. V was clipped by 2 bases and J by 4 bases, with 18 bases between them.

This clonotype was seen ten or more times. The chain joins TRBV10-3 to TRBJ2-1; 9 bases map to TRBD1. CDR1 ENHRY and CDR2 SYGVKD come from the germline V gene. The CDR3 has 15 amino acids. Trimming at V came to 4 bases and at J to 2 bases, leaving 3 bases not matched to a gene. The CDR3 region has the DNA TGTGCCATCAGTGGGGGGACAGGGCCCTACAATGAGCAGTTCTTC. Translation gives CAISGGTGPYNEQFF.

The chain couples TRBV4-2 to TRBJ1-5; no clear D. The CDR3 loop spans 14 amino acids. V was shortened by 2 bases and J by 0 bases, with 5 bases between the two germline ends. Germline V CDR1 and CDR2: LGHNA, YNFKEQ. Here the CDR3 reads CASSQSYSNQPQHF. The CDR3 region has the DNA TGTGCCAGCAGCCAATCATATAGCAATCAGCCCCAGCATTTT.

This clonotype was counted at least ten times. The chain joins TRBV7-2 to TRBJ1-5; D is unresolved. CDR1 is SGHTA and CDR2 is FQGNSA in the germline V gene. This CDR3 region has 13 residues. Trimming removed 1 base at V and 6 bases at J, with 7 bases between. The CDR3 reads CASSLERPQPQHF. In nucleotides, the CDR3 is TGTGCCAGCAGCTTAGAACGGCCTCAGCCCCAGCATTTT.

This clonotype was seen at least ten times. The chain recombines TRBV6-6 with TRBJ2-7; D not certain. The CDR3 extends over 13 amino acids. Trimming shortened V by 0 bases and J by 4 bases, and 7 bases separated the two germline ends. The germline V gene has CDR1 MNHNY and CDR2 SVGAGI (reference sequence). CDR3 in amino acids: CASSYSNLYEQYV. The CDR3 bases are TGTGCCAGCAGTTACTCGAACCTATACGAGCAGTACGTC.

Many counts were recorded for this clonotype. This sequence joins TRBV6-5 and TRBJ1-1; 7 nucleotides line up with TRBD1. This CDR3 has 16 amino acids. From germline, CDR1 is MNHEY and CDR2 SVGAGI. The trim removed 6 bases at V and 1 base at J, leaving 11 bases unmatched. The CDR3 region has the DNA TGTGCCAGCAGCTCTTTACAGGGGCTGCAGAACACTGAAGCTTTCTTT. Translation gives CASSSLQGLQNTEAFF.

As concerns this clonotype: A much larger clone sits a single nucleotide away, making a read error possible. J is TRBJ1-6 and V is TRBV5-1; D perhaps matches TRBD1 (5 bases). Germline CDR1 reads SGHRS; CDR2 reads YFSETQ. The CDR3 sequence is 18 residues long. This CDR3 reads CVSSHRTGRDSYNSPLHF. CDR3 coding DNA: TGCGTCAGCAGCCACCGGACGGGACGAGACTCCTATAATTCACCCCTCCACTTT.